These 5 T cell receptor beta chains came from one sample sequenced in a study of STAT5B mutations in CD4+ large granular lymphocyte leukemia. Clones were sequenced by immunoSEQ multiplex PCR, and TCRdb holds only the in-frame ones, with some missing. Of approximately 49,000 clones listed, around 70% were seen once; the top ten hold 1.5% to 1.9%. The sample taken for sequencing was CD4+ T cells from blood buffy coats. These receptors all come from a human donor in good health.

This clone was picked up a small number of times. The chain carries TRBV27 and TRBJ2-7; D call uncertain. Germline V lookup: CDR1 MNHEY, CDR2 SMNVEV (reference sequence). CDR3 length: 11 residues. Trimming removed 4 bases at V and 3 bases at J, with 4 bases between. The CDR3: CASSSLYEQYF. DNA of the CDR3: TGTGCCAGCAGTTCCCTCTACGAGCAGTACTTC.

This clone occurred once. This chain uses TRBV9 with TRBJ2-3; D may be TRBD1 (6 bases). The CDR3 is 15 amino acids. V lost 0 bases and J lost 4, with 12 bases in between. Germline V gene lookup returns CDR1 SGDLS and CDR2 YYNGEE. The CDR3 region has the DNA TGTGCCAGCAGCGTAGAATCCAGGGGCGCAGATACGCAGTATTTT. It codes for CASSVESRGADTQYF.

This rearrangement joins TRBV14 to TRBJ1-2, with 11 bases identical to TRBD1. With V trimmed by 0 bases and J by 8 bases, 8 bases remained unmatched. The CDR3 totals 16 residues. Germline CDR1 is SGHDN and CDR2 is FVKESK. The CDR3 region is CASSQDSGQGVRGYTF. The CDR3 region has the DNA TGTGCCAGCAGCCAAGACTCGGGACAGGGGGTTCGGGGCTACACCTTC.

V and J are TRBV14 and TRBJ1-2, with 7 bases lining up with TRBD1. Germline V gene lookup returns CDR1 SGHDN and CDR2 FVKESK. V lost 5 bases and J lost 4; bases outside the gene matches: 7. This CDR3 has 14 amino acids. The CDR3 DNA reads TGTGCCAGCAGCTCTACAGGGGCGGCCTATGGCTACACCTTC. Translation gives CASSSTGAAYGYTF.

This clone was counted between two and nine times. The rearrangement uses TRBV2 and TRBJ1-3; D is perhaps TRBD1 (5 bases). The CDR3 is 12 amino acids. The V gene lost 4 bases and the J gene lost 4 bases, with 5 bases spanning the gap. CDR1 SNHLY and CDR2 FYNNEI come from the germline V gene. The CDR3 region has the DNA TGTGCCAGCAGTGGGACAGGAAACACCATATATTTT. Protein sequence: CASSGTGNTIYF.